What follows are 14 T cell receptor beta chains derived from one specimen sequenced in a study of CXCR3-negative and CXCR3-positive naive CD8 T cells. Study conclusions and caveats: More hydrophobic TRB CDR3s were found in CXCR3-positive naive cells than in CXCR3-negative naive cells.

These TCRs' antigens remain unknown. The libraries of TRB cDNA were constructed through 5' RACE using UMI labels. From its re-call of the 5' RACE reads, TCRdb lists each CDR3 protein once, without DNA. The sample spans 85,000 to 90,000 distinct CDR3 sequences; the ten largest clones claim 0.75% to 0.95%. Sequences were obtained from naive CXCR3+ CD8+ T cells from blood. Specified subset: CD45RO-CCR7+CD27+CD95- naive CD8+ T cells expressing CXCR3 (TNR3+). These receptors originate from a human donor in good health. Some clones in this sample may be carry-over from other donors' samples.

V and J are TRBV28 and TRBJ2-7; TCRdb outputs TRBD1, but without DNA this stays unchecked. Germline CDR1 reads MDHEN; CDR2 reads SYDVKM. The CDR3 is 15 amino acids. The chain's CDR3 is CASSVPGNLAYEQYF.

The chain recombines TRBV21-1 with TRBJ1-2; TCRdb returns TRBD1, unconfirmable since there is no DNA. TRBV21-1 is deemed a pseudogene. This CDR3 region has 17 residues. The CDR3 spells CASSTLEMQGSNYGYTF.

The rearrangement uses TRBV4-2 and TRBJ2-1; TCRdb's D gene call, TRBD2, goes unchecked for lack of DNA. Germline V gene sequence: CDR1 LGHNA, CDR2 YNFKEQ. The CDR3 is 16 amino acids. The CDR3 sequence is CASSQLLESMGNEQFF.

The chain joins TRBV6-5 to TRBJ1-1; TCRdb outputs TRBD1, but without DNA this stays unchecked. Per the germline V gene, CDR1 is MNHEY and CDR2 is SVGAGI. CDR3 length equals 13 residues. The CDR3 loop is CASSPDRGAEAFF.

CDR3 residues: CASSYVPQETQYF. The chain combines TRBV6-5 with TRBJ2-5. Looked up from germline, CDR1 is MNHEY and CDR2 is SVGAGI. This CDR3 contains 13 residues.

This chain connects TRBV28 to TRBJ1-6; without DNA, the TCRdb call of TRBD1 cannot be checked. Germline V gives CDR1 MDHEN, CDR2 SYDVKM. The CDR3 is made up of 17 amino acids. The CDR3 spells CASTPSSEPNYNSPLHF.

The chain uses TRBV7-2 and TRBJ2-7; the TCRdb D gene call, TRBD1, has no DNA to confirm it. The CDR3 totals 13 residues. The V gene's germline CDR1 is SGHTA and CDR2 FQGNSA. The CDR3 sequence is CASRKQGSHEQYF.

V gene TRBV29-1 combines with J gene TRBJ2-2. The length of the CDR3 is 14 residues. CDR1 is SQVTM and CDR2 is ANQGSEA in the germline V gene. CDR3 sequence: CSVGKGAHAGELFF.

The chain links TRBV28 to TRBJ2-3; TCRdb selects TRBD2, and the lack of DNA leaves this call unchecked. This CDR3 has 16 amino acids. Germline assignment: CDR1 MDHEN and CDR2 SYDVKM. CDR3 loop: CASSTNLAGAIDTQYF.

The V gene is TRBV5-1, the J gene TRBJ2-3. From germline, CDR1 is SGHRS and CDR2 YFSETQ. The CDR3 is 15 amino acids. Here the CDR3 reads CASSFEDVNTDTQYF. Using reference TRBV5-1 and TRBJ2-3 for the parts outside the CDR3, the full variable domain is KAGVTQTPRYLIKTRGQQVTLSCSPISGHRSVSWYQQTPGQGLQFLFEYFSETQRNKGNFPGRFSGRQFSNSRSEMNVSTLELGDSALYLCASSFEDVNTDTQYFGPGTRLTVL.

The chain joins TRBV27 to TRBJ2-7; TCRdb's assignment of TRBD1 cannot be checked, as there is no DNA. The germline V gene has CDR1 MNHEY and CDR2 SMNVEV (reference sequence). CDR3 size: 15 residues. The CDR3 loop is CASSSRDTFPYEQYF.

This chain uses TRBV5-1 with TRBJ1-1; the TRBD1 assignment by TCRdb is unverifiable without DNA. Germline CDR1 is SGHRS and CDR2 is YFSETQ. This CDR3 has 12 amino acids. The CDR3 spells CASSILGRGAFF.

The genes are TRBV28 and TRBJ2-1. This CDR3 is 14 amino acids long. The germline V gene has CDR1 MDHEN and CDR2 SYDVKM. This CDR3 is CASSFDGPYNEQFF. The variable domain in full, completed from reference TRBV28 and TRBJ2-1, reads DVKVTQSSRYLVKRTGEKVFLECVQDMDHENMFWYRQDPGLGLRLIYFSYDVKMKEKGDIPEGYSVSREKKERFSLILESASTNQTSMYLCASSFDGPYNEQFFGPGTRLTVL.

The genes are TRBV7-8 and TRBJ2-7. This CDR3 comprises 15 residues. Germline lookup yields CDR1 SGHVS and CDR2 FQNEAQ. This CDR3 is CASSLGLAAAVGQYF.